This T cell receptor beta chain was recovered during a study of identical twins. This CDR3 has 14 amino acids. Germline CDR1 SGHTA, CDR2 FQGNSA. With 5 bases clipped from V and 3 bases from J, the junction kept 6 bases outside the gene matches. This clonotype has just a few counts. Unique molecular identifiers were present on the cDNA, and a universal primer site came from template switching. TCRdb recomputed calls from the 5' RACE reads with MiXCR, one row per CDR3 protein. The table lists about 520,000 distinct CDR3 sequences, roughly a fifth of them singletons. This sample was also put to use in a study of T cells expressing NK-cell markers.

Sequencing used CD4+ T cells sorted from blood. The sequence came from a woman under 30 in good health. The gene calls are TRBV7-2 and TRBJ2-7, with TRBD1 matching 8 bases. The CDR3 loop is CASSIRDRYYEQYF. CDR3 DNA: TGTGCCAGCAGCATACGGGACAGGTACTACGAGCAGTACTTC.